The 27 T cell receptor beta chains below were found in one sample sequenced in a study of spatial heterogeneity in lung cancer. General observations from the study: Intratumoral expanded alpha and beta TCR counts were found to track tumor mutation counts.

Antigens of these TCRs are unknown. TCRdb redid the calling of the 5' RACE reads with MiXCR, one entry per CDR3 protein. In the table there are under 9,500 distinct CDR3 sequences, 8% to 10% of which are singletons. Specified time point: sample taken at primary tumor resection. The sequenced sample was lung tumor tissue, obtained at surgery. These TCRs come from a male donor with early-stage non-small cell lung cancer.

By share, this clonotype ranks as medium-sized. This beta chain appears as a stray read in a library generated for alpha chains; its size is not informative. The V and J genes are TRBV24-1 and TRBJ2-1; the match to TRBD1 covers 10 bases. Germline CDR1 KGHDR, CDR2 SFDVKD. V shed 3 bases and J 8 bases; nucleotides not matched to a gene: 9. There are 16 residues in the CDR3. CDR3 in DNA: TGTGCCACCAGTGATCTTGACAGGGGGCGGGGGGATGAGCAGTTCTTC. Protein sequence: CATSDLDRGRGDEQFF.

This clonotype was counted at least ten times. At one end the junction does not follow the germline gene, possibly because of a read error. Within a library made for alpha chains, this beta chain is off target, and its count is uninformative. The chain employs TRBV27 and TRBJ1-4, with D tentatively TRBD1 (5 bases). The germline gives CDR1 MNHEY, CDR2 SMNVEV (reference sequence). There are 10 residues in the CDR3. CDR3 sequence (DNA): TGTGCCAGCAGTTTGGGACTCGACCGTTTT. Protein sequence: CASSLGLDRF.

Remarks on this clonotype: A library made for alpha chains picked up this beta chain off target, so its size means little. The CDR3 reads CSAPGLASYNEQFF. CDR3 in DNA: TGCAGTGCACCCGGACTAGCTTCCTACAATGAGCAGTTCTTC. The rearrangement links TRBV20-1 to TRBJ2-1; 8 nucleotides line up with TRBD2. This CDR3 is built from 14 residues. With 6 bases clipped from V and 1 base from J, the junction kept 5 bases outside the gene matches. Germline V lookup: CDR1 DFQATT, CDR2 SNEGSKA (reference sequence).

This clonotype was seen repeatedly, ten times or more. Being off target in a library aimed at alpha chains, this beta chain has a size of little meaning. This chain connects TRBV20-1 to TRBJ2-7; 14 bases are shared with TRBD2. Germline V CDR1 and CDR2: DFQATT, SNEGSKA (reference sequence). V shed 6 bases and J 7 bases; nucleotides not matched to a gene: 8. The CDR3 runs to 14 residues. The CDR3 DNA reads TGCAGTGCCGAGGGACTAGCGGGAGTCGGTGAGCAGTACTTC. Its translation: CSAEGLAGVGEQYF.

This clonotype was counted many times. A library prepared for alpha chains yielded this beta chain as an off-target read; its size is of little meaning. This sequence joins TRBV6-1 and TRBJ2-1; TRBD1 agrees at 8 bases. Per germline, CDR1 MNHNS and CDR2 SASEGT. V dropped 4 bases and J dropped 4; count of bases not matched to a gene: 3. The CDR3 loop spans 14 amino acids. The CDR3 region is CASSVQGAYNEQFF. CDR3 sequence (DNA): TGTGCCAGCAGTGTGCAGGGGGCGTACAATGAGCAGTTCTTC.

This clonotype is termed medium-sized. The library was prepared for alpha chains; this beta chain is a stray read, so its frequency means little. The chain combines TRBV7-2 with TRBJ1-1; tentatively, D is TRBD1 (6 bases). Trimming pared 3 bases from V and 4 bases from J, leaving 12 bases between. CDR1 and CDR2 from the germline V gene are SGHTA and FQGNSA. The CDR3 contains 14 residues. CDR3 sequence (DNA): TGTGCCAGCAGCTTCAGGGAGGGGGGCACTGAAGCTTTCTTT. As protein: CASSFREGGTEAFF. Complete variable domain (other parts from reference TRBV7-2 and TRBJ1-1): GAGVSQSPSNKVTEKGKDVELRCDPISGHTALYWYRQSLGQGLEFLIYFQGNSAPDKSGLPSDRFSAERTGGSVSTLTIQRTQQEDSAVYLCASSFREGGTEAFFGQGTRLTVV.

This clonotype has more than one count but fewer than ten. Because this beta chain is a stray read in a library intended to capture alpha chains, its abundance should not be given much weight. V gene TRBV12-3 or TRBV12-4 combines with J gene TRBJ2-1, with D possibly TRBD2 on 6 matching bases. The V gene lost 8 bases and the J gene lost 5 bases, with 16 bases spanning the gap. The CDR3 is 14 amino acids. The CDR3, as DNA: TGTGCCAGCTCGGGGGTGGGGCGAAACAATGAGCAGTTCTTC. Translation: CASSGVGRNNEQFF.

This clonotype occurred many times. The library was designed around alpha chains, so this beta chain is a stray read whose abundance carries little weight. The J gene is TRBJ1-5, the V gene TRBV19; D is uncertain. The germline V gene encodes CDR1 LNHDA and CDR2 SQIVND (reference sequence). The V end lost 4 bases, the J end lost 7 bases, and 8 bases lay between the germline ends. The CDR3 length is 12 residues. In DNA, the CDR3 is TGTGCCAGTAGTACCCCCCAACAGCCCCAGCATTTT. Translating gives CASSTPQQPQHF.

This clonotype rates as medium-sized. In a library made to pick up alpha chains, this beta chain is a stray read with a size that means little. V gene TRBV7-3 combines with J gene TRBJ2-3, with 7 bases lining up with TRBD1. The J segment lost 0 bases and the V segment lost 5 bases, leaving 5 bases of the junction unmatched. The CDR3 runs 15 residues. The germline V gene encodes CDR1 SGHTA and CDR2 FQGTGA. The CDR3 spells CASSPGQPSTDTQYF. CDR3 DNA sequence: TGTGCCAGCAGCCCGGGACAGCCTAGCACAGATACGCAGTATTTT.

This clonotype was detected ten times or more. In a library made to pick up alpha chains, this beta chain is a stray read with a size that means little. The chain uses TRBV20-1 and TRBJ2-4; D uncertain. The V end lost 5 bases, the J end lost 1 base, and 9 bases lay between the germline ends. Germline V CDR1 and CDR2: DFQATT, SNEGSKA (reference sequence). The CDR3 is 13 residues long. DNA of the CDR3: TGCAGTGCTTCCTTGGTTGCCAAAAACATTCAGTACTTC. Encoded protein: CSASLVAKNIQYF.

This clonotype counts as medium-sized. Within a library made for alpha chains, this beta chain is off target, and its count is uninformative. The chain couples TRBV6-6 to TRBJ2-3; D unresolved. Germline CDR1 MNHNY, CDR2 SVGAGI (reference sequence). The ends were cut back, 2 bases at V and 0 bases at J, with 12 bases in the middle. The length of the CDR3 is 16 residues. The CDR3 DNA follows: TGTGCCAGCAGTTACGAGCACCACCTAAGCACAGATACGCAGTATTTT. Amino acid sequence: CASSYEHHLSTDTQYF.

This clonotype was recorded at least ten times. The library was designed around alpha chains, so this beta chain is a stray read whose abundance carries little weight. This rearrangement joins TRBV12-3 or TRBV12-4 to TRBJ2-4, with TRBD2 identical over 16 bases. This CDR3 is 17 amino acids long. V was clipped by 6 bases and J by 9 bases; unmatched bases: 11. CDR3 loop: CASSPRPGTSGRAIQYF. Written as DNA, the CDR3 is TGTGCCAGCAGCCCTAGGCCCGGGACTAGCGGGAGGGCCATTCAGTACTTC.

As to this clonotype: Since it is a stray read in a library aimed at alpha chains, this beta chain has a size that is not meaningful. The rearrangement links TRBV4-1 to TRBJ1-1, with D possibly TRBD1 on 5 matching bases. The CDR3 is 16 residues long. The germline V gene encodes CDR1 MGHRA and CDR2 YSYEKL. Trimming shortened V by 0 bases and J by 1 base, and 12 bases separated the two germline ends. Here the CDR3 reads CASSQDIGVGNTEAFF. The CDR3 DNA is TGCGCCAGCAGCCAAGATATAGGGGTTGGGAACACTGAAGCTTTCTTT.

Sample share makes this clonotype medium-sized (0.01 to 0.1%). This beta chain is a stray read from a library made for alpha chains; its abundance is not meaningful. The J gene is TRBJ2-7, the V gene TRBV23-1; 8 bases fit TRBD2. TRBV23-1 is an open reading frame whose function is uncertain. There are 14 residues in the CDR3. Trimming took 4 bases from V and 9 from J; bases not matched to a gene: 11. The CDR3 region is CASSRTSSPRGQYF. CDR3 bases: TGCGCCAGCAGTCGGACTAGCAGCCCCAGGGGGCAGTACTTC.

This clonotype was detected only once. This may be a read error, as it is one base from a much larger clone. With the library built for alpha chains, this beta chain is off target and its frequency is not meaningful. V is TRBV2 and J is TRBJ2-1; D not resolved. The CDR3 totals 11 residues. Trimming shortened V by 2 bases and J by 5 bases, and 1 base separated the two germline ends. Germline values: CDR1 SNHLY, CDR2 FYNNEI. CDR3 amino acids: CASSENNEQFF. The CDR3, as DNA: TGTGCCAGCAGTGAAAACAATGAGCAGTTCTTC.

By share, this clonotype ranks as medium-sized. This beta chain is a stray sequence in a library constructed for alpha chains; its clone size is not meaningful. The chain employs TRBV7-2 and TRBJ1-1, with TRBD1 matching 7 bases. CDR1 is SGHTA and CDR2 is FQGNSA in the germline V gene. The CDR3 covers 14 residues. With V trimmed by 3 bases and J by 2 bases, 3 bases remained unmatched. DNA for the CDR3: TGTGCCAGCAGCTTCGGGACAGCAAACACTGAAGCTTTCTTT. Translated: CASSFGTANTEAFF. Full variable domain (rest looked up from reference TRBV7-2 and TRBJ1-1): GAGVSQSPSNKVTEKGKDVELRCDPISGHTALYWYRQSLGQGLEFLIYFQGNSAPDKSGLPSDRFSAERTGGSVSTLTIQRTQQEDSAVYLCASSFGTANTEAFFGQGTRLTVV.

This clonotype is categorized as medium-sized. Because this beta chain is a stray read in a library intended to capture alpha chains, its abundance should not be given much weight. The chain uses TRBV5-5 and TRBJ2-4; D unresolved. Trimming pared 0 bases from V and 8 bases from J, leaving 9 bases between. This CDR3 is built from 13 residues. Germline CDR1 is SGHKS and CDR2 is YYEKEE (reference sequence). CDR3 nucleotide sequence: TGTGCCAGCAGCTTGGAGGCAGCCCACATTCAGTACTTC. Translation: CASSLEAAHIQYF.

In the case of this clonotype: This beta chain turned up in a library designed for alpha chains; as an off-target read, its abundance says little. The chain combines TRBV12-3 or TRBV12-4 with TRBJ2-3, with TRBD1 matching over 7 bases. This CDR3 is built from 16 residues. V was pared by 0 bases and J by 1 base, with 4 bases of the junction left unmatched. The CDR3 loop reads CASSLARQGGTDTQYF. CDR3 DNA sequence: TGTGCCAGCAGTTTAGCGCGTCAGGGGGGCACAGATACGCAGTATTTT.

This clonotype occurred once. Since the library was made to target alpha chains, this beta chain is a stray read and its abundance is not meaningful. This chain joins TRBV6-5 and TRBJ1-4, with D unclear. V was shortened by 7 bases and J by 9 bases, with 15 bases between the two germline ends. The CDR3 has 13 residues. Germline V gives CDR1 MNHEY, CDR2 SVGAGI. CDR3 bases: TGTGCCAGCACGTCAACCGGTAGTAAAAAACTGTTTTTT. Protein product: CASTSTGSKKLFF.

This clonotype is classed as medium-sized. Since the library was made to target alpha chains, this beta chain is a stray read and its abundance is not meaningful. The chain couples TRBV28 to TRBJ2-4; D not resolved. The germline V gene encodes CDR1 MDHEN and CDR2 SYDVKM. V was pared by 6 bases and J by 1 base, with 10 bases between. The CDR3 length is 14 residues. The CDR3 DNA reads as TGTGCCAGCAGGACCCCTCGGGCCAAAAACATTCAGTACTTC. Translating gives CASRTPRAKNIQYF.

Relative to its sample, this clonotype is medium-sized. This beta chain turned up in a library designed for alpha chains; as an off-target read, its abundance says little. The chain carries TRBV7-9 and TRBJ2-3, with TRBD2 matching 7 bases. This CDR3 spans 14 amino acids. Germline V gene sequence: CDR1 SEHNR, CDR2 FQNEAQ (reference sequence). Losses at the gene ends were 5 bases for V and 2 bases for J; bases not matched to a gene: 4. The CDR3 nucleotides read TGTGCCAGCAGCCCCAGCGGGGCCACAGATACGCAGTATTTT. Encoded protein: CASSPSGATDTQYF.

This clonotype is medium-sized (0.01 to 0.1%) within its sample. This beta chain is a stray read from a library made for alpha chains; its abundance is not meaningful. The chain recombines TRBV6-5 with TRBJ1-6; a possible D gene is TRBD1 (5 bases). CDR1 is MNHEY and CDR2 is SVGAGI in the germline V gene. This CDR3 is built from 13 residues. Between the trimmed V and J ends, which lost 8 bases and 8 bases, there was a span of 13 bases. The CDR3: CASSGTWDSPLHF. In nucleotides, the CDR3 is TGTGCCAGCTCCGGGACCTGGGATTCACCCCTCCACTTT.

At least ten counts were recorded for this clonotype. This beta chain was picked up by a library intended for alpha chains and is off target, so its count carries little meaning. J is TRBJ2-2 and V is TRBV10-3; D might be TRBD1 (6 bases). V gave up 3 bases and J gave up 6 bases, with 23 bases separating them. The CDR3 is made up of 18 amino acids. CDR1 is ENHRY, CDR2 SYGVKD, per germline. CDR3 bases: TGTGCCATCAGTGACCCGGAGGCGGGTCAGGGGTGGGCCGGGGAGCTGTTTTTT. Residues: CAISDPEAGQGWAGELFF.

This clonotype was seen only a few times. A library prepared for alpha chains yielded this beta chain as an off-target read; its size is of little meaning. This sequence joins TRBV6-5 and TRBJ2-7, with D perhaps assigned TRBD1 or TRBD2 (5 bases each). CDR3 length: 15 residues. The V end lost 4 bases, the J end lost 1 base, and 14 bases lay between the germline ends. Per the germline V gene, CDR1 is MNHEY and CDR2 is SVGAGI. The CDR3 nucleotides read TGTGCCAGCAGTTCAGCCGGGACCAGGTCCTACGAGCAGTACTTC. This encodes CASSSAGTRSYEQYF.

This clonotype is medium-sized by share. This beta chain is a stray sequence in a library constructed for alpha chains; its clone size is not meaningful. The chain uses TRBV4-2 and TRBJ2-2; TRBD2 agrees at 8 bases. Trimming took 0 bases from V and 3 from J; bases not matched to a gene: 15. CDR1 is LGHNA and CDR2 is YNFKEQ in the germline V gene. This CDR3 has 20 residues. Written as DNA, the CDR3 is TGTGCCAGCAGCCAAGATAAATTCGGGTGGCGGGAGGTGCACACCGGGGAGCTGTTTTTT. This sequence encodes CASSQDKFGWREVHTGELFF.

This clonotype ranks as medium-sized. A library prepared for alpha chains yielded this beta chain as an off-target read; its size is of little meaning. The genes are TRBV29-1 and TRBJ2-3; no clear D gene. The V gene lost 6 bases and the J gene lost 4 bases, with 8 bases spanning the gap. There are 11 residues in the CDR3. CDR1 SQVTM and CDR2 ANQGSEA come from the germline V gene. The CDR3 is CSVQTADTQYF. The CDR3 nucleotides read TGCAGCGTCCAAACAGCAGATACGCAGTATTTT.

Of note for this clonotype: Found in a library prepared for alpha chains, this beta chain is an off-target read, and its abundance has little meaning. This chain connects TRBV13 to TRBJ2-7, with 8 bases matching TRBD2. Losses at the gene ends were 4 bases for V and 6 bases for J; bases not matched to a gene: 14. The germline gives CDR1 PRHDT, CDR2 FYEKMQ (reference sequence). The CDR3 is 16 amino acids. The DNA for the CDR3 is TGTGCCAGCAGCTCAACTCTCCCCAGCGGGAGCCCCGAGCAGTACTTC. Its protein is CASSSTLPSGSPEQYF.